This TCR beta chain was captured by sequencing in a study of T cell repertoires in cytomegalovirus infection. Study findings and constraints: Carriage of CMV together with the relevant HLA was identifiable through cumulative public TCR beta family frequency.

TCRdb passed the reads through MiXCR, listing each CDR3 protein once. The sample comprises 150,000 to 200,000 distinct CDR3 sequences, 20% to 25% of which are singletons, and 25% rests with the top ten. This clonotype was observed a few times. Its antigen is undetermined. The source was CD8+ T cells from cultured PBMCs, collected from culture after CMV antigen stimulation. The sequence came from a human donor in good health (CMV status not recorded). Some clones in this sample may be carry-over from other donors' samples.

CDR3 nucleotide sequence: TGTGCCAGCAGCCCCAGAACAGGGGTCAATTCACCCCTCCACTTT. It is translated as CASSPRTGVNSPLHF. The chain uses TRBV7-2 and TRBJ1-6; 7 bases are a match to TRBD1. The CDR3 spans 15 residues. CDR1 and CDR2 from the germline V gene are SGHTA and FQGNSA. Losses at the gene ends were 5 bases for V and 7 bases for J; bases not matched to a gene: 8.